This T cell receptor (beta chain) was recorded in a study of OX40 agonist ivuxolimab in advanced cancers. Study-wide context: Earlier treatment with anti-PD-1, anti-PD-L1 or anti-CTLA-4 was permitted, and approximately 38% had received some. One hepatocellular carcinoma and a couple of cutaneous melanoma patients partially responded. Whole-study findings and limits: What antigens the expanded peripheral T cells recognized was never established.

V lost 4 bases to trimming and J lost 7 bases; unmatched junction nucleotides: 12. The CDR3 is 17 amino acids. Per the germline V gene, CDR1 is SGDLS and CDR2 is YYNGEE. Profiled with immunoSEQ multiplex PCR; TCRdb holds only in-frame clones, not every one. The sample records 25,000 to 30,000 clones, roughly 79% being singletons. Comments on this clone: Its antigen is undetermined.

The clonotype originates from an adult with an advanced solid tumor such as melanoma, head and neck, liver or kidney cancer. This chain uses TRBV9 with TRBJ2-2, with 11 bases lining up with TRBD1. The material was CD4+ or CD8+ T cells sorted from blood, obtained in a trial of the OX40 agonist ivuxolimab. CDR3 DNA sequence: TGTGCCAGCAGCACAAGGGACAGGGGGTCAATTTTCGGGGAGCTGTTTTTT. Encoded protein: CASSTRDRGSIFGELFF. The full variable domain, in which reference TRBV9 and TRBJ2-2 provide the parts outside the CDR3, is DSGVTQTPKHLITATGQRVTLRCSPRSGDLSVYWYQQSLDQGLQFLIQYYNGEERAKGNILERFSAQQFPDLHSELNLSSLELGDSALYFCASSTRDRGSIFGELFFGEGSRLTVL.